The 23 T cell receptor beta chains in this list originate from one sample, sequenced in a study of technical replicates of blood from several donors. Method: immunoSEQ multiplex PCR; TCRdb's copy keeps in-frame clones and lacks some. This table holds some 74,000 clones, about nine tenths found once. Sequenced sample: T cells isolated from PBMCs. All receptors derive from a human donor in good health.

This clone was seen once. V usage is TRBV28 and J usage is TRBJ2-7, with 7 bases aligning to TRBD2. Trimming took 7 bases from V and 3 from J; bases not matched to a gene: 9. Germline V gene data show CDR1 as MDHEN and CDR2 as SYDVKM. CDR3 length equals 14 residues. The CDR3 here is CASTHSERDYEQYF. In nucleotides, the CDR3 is TGTGCCAGCACCCATTCCGAGCGGGACTACGAGCAGTACTTC.

CDR3 in amino acids: CASSLVAGFYEQYF. In nucleotides, the CDR3 is TGTGCCAGCAGCTTAGTGGCGGGATTCTACGAGCAGTACTTC. V is TRBV7-8 and J is TRBJ2-7, with D perhaps matching TRBD2 (6 bases). Trimming stripped 1 base from V and 3 bases from J, with 10 bases between. The germline CDR1 and CDR2 sequences are SGHVS and FQNEAQ. The CDR3 has 14 amino acids.

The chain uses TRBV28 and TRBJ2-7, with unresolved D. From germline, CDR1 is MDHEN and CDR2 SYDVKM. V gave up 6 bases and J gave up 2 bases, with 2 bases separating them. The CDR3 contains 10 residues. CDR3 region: CASSTYEQYF. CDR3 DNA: TGTGCCAGCAGCACCTACGAGCAGTACTTC.

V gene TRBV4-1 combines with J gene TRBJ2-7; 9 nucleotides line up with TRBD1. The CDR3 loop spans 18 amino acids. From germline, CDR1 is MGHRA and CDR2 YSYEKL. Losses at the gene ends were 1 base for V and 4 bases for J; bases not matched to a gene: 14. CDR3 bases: TGCGCCAGCAGCCAAGTGGGTACAGGGGGCGATCTGCGATACGAGCAGTACTTC. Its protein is CASSQVGTGGDLRYEQYF.

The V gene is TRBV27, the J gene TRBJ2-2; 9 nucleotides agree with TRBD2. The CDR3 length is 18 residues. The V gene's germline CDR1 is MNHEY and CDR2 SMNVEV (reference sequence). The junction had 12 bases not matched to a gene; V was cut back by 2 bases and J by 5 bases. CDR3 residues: CASSLEASGIYWTGELFF. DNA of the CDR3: TGTGCCAGCAGTTTAGAAGCTAGCGGGATTTATTGGACCGGGGAGCTGTTTTTT.

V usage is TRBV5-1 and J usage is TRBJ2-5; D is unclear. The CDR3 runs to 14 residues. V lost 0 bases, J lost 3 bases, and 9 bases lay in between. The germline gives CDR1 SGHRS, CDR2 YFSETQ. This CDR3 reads CASSLVAAEETQYF. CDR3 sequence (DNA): TGCGCCAGCAGCTTGGTTGCGGCGGAAGAGACCCAGTACTTC.

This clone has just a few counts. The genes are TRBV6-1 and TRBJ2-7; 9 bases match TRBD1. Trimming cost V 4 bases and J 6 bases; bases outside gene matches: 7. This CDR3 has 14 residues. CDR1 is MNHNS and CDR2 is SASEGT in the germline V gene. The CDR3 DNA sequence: TGTGCCAGCAGTGGGGACAGGGAAGTAAGCGAGCAGTACTTC. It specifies CASSGDREVSEQYF.

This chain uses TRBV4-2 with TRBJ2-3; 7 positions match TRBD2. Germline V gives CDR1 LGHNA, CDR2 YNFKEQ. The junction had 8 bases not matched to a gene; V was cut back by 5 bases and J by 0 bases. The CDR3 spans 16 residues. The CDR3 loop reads CASSASGAASTDTQYF. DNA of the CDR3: TGTGCCAGCAGCGCAAGCGGGGCCGCTAGCACAGATACGCAGTATTTT.

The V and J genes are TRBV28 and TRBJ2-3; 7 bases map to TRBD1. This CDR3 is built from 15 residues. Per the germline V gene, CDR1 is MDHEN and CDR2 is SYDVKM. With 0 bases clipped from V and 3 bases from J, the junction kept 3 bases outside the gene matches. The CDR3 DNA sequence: TGTGCCAGCAGTTTATGGACAGGGCTGACAGATACGCAGTATTTT. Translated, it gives CASSLWTGLTDTQYF.

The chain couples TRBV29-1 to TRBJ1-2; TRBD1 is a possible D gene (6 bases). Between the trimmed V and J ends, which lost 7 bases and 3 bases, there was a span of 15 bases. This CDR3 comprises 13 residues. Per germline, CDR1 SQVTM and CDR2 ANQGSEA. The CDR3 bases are TGCAGCGCTGATTCAGGGGTTTACTATGGCTACACCTTC. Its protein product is CSADSGVYYGYTF.

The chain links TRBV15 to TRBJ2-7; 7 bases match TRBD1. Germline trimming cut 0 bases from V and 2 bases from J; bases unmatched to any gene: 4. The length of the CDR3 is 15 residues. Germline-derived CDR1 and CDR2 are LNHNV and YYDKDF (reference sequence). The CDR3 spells CATSREKGAPYEQYF. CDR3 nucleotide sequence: TGTGCCACCAGCAGAGAGAAGGGGGCCCCCTACGAGCAGTACTTC.

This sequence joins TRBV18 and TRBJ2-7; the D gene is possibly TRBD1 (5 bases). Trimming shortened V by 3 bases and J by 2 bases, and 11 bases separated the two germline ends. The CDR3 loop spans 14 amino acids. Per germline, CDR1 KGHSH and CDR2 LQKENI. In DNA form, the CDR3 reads TGTGCCAGCTCACCTAACAGGCCCCCCTACGAGCAGTACTTC. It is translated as CASSPNRPPYEQYF.

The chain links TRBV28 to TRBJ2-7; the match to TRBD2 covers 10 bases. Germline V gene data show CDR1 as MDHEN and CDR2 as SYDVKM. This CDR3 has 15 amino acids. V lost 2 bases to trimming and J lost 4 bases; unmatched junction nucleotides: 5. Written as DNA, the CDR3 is TGTGCCAGCAGTTTAAGGAGCGGGAGGGGGTACGAGCAGTACTTC. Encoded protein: CASSLRSGRGYEQYF.

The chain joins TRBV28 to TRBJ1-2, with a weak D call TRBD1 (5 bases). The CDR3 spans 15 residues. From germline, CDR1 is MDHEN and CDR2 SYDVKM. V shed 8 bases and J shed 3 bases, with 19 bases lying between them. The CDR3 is CASSRAYSGYYGYTF. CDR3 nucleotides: TGTGCCAGCTCTAGGGCGTACTCAGGGTACTATGGCTACACCTTC.

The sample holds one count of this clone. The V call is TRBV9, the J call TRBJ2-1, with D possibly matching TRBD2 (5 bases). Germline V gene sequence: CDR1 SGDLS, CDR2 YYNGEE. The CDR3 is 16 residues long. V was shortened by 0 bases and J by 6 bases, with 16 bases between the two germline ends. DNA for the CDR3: TGTGCCAGCAGCGTAGCTACTACGGGGTTGGGCAATGAGCAGTTCTTC. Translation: CASSVATTGLGNEQFF.

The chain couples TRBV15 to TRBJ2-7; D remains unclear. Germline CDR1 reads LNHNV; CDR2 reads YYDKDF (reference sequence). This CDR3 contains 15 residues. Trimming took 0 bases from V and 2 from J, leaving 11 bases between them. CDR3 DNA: TGTGCCACCAGCAGAGATTCAACGAGCGCCTACGAGCAGTACTTC. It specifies CATSRDSTSAYEQYF.

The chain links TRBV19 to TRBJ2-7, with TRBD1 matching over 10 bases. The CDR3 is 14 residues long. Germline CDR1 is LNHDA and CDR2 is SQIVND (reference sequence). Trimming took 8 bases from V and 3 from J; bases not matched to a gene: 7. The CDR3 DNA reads TGTGCCAGTTCGCTCCGGACAGGGGGCTACGAGCAGTACTTC. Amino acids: CASSLRTGGYEQYF.

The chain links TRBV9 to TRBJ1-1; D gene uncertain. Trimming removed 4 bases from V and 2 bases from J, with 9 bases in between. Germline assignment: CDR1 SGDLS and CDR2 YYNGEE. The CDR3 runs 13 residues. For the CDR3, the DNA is TGTGCCAGCAGCTTAATAATAAACACTGAAGCTTTCTTT. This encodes CASSLIINTEAFF.

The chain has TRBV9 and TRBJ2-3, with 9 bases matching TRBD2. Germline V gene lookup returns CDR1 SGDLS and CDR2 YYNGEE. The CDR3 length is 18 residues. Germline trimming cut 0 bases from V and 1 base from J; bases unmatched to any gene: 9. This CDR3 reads CASSVGYSGSWGTDTQYF. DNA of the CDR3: TGTGCCAGCAGCGTAGGGTATAGCGGGAGTTGGGGCACAGATACGCAGTATTTT.

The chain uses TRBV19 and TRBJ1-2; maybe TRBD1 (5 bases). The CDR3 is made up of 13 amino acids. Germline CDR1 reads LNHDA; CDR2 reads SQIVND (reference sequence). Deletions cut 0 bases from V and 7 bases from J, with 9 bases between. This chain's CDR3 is CASSIDIRGGYTF. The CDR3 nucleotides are TGTGCCAGTAGTATAGACATAAGGGGTGGCTACACCTTC. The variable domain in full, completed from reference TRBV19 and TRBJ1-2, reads DGGITQSPKYLFRKEGQNVTLSCEQNLNHDAMYWYRQDPGQGLRLIYYSQIVNDFQKGDIAEGYSVSREKKESFPLTVTSAQKNPTAFYLCASSIDIRGGYTFGSGTRLTVV.

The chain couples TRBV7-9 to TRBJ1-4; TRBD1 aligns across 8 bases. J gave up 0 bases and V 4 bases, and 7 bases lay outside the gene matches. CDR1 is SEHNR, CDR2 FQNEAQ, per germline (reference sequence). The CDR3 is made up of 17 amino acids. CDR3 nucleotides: TGTGCCAGCAGCTCTACCTCAGGGGGCACAACTAATGAAAAACTGTTTTTT. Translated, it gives CASSSTSGGTTNEKLFF.

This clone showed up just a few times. This chain's CDR3 is CASSSAGTMNTEAFF. The CDR3 DNA reads TGTGCCAGTAGTAGCGCGGGTACCATGAACACTGAAGCTTTCTTT. The J gene is TRBJ1-1, the V gene TRBV19; D unclear. Trimming took 4 bases from V and 0 from J, leaving 12 bases between them. The CDR3 loop spans 15 amino acids. Germline-derived CDR1 and CDR2 are LNHDA and SQIVND (reference sequence). The complete variable domain, with remaining parts taken from reference TRBV19 and TRBJ1-1, reads DGGITQSPKYLFRKEGQNVTLSCEQNLNHDAMYWYRQDPGQGLRLIYYSQIVNDFQKGDIAEGYSVSREKKESFPLTVTSAQKNPTAFYLCASSSAGTMNTEAFFGQGTRLTVV.

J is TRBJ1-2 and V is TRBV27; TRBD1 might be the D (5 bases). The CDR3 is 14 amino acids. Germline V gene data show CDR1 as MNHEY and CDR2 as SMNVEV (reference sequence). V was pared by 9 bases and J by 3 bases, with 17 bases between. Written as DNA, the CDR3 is TGTGCCAGTCGCGGGGCGGGCGGCTACTATGGCTACACCTTC. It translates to CASRGAGGYYGYTF.